This T cell receptor (beta chain) was obtained from a study of T cell changes during pregnancy in multiple sclerosis. The CDR3 is 16 residues long. Germline V lookup: CDR1 LNHNV, CDR2 YYDKDF (reference sequence). V shed 0 bases, J shed 2 bases, and the junction held 3 bases outside the gene matches. Profiling relied on immunoSEQ multiplex PCR, and the TCRdb table lists in-frame clones only, not all of them. This table holds roughly 15,000 clones, about four fifths found once. This clone turned up a few times. The chain is built from TRBV15 and TRBJ2-5; 10 bases align to TRBD2. The sample was CD8+ T cells from peripheral blood mononuclear cells, taken in the second trimester of pregnancy. The sequence was obtained from a female donor in good health, enrolled as a control in a pregnancy study. CDR3 sequence: CATSRELAGVQETQYF. As DNA, the CDR3 is TGTGCCACCAGCAGAGAGCTAGCGGGGGTGCAAGAGACCCAGTACTTC.